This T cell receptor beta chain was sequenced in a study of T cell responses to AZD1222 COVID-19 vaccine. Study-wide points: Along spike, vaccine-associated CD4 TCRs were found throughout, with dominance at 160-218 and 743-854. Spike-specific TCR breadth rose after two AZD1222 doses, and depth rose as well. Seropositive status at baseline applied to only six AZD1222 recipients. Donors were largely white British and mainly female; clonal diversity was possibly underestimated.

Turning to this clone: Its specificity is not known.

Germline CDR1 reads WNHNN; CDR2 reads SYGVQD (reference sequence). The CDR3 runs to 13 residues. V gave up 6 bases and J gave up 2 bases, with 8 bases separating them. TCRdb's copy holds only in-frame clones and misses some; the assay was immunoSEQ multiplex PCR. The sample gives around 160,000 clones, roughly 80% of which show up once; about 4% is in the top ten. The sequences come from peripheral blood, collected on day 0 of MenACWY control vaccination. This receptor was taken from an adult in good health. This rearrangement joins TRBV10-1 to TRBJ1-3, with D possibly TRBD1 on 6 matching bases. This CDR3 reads CASSRGTGNTIYF. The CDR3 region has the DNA TGCGCCAGCAGCAGGGGAACTGGAAACACCATATATTTT.